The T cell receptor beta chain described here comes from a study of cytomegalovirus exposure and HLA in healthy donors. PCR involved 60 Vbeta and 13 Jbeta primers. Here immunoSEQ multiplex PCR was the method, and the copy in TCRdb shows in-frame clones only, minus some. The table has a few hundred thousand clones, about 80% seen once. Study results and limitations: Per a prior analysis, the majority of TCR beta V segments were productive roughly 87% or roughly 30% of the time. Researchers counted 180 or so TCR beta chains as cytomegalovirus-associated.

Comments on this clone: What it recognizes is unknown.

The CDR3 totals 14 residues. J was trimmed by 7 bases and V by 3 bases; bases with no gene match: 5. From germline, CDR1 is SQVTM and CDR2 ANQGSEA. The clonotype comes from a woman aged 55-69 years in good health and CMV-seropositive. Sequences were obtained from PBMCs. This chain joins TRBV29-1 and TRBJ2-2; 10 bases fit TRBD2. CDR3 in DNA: TGCAGCGTTGATAGCGGGAGGAGGGGCGGGGAGCTGTTTTTT. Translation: CSVDSGRRGGELFF.